The following is a TCR beta chain sequence with its context. The CDR3 totals 18 residues. Germline CDR1 and CDR2: LGHNA and YSLEER. Losses at the gene ends were 0 bases for V and 3 bases for J; bases not matched to a gene: 7. The source of the sample is a study of T cell changes during pregnancy in multiple sclerosis. Using immunoSEQ multiplex PCR, the repertoire was profiled, and TCRdb retains in-frame clones only, with some absent. The data contain about 43,000 clones, around 90% of them seen just once; the ten biggest clones take up approximately 1.3%. The sequenced sample consisted of PBMCs (not recorded whether the cells were cultured). This sequence joins TRBV4-3 and TRBJ2-1; 11 nucleotides agree with TRBD2. This TCR was recovered from a female donor with multiple sclerosis, enrolled in a pregnancy study. This chain's CDR3 is CASSQDQRGTSGYNEQFF. The CDR3 DNA sequence: TGCGCCAGCAGCCAAGATCAACGGGGGACTAGCGGCTACAATGAGCAGTTCTTC.